This T cell receptor beta chain was retrieved from a study of blood T cell repertoires in COVID-19. TCRdb's table, derived via immunoSEQ multiplex PCR, lists solely in-frame clones and lacks some. Here the sample spans about 150,000 clones, 70% to 90% being singletons. The V and J ends lost 2 bases and 10 bases respectively, with 19 bases between them. The germline V gene encodes CDR1 SGHRS and CDR2 YFSETQ. The CDR3 runs to 16 residues. The sequence was collected from a woman aged 50 to 60 with acute or convalescent COVID-19. V gene TRBV5-1 combines with J gene TRBJ1-6; D is possibly TRBD1 (5 bases). The sample consisted of peripheral blood. The CDR3 DNA sequence: TGCGCCAGCAGCTTATCAGGGTTGGGTCTAGGATCACCCCTCCACTTT. Protein: CASSLSGLGLGSPLHF. The whole variable domain, remainder taken from reference TRBV5-1 and TRBJ1-6, is KAGVTQTPRYLIKTRGQQVTLSCSPISGHRSVSWYQQTPGQGLQFLFEYFSETQRNKGNFPGRFSGRQFSNSRSEMNVSTLELGDSALYLCASSLSGLGLGSPLHFGNGTRLTVT.